Shown below are 25 T cell receptor beta chains from a single sample sequenced in a study of response to subunit inactivated influenza vaccine (dated by TCRdb to the late 2010s). Libraries were constructed by RT-PCR. The instrument was an Illumina HiSeq 2500. The public reads were reanalyzed by TCRdb: fastp trimming at Q25, MiXCR alignment, in-frame beta chains only. Every entry covers one CDR3 protein and lists the most common genes and DNA from its rows. Recorded for this sample are some 200,000 distinct CDR3 sequences; approximately 12% of them occurred a single time. The top ten hold roughly 29% of the sample. Separately, the same data were catalogued under a study of T cells expressing NK-cell markers. That second publication adds: TCR beta cDNA libraries were made by 5'RACE template switching that added a universal primer site and unique molecular identifiers.

Sequencing was performed on CD8+ T cells sorted from PBMCs, taken 11 to 12 days after vaccination. These receptors were taken from a man in his fifties or sixties who received an inactivated influenza vaccine. Donor details come from another sample of the same person, matched by shared clones.

The table lists this clonotype with a few counts. The chain has TRBV4-3 and TRBJ2-5, with a weak D call TRBD1 (6 bases). This CDR3 has 18 residues. Germline assignment: CDR1 LGHNA and CDR2 YSLEER. Trimming took 0 bases from V and 0 from J, leaving 17 bases between them. In DNA, the CDR3 is TGCGCCAGCAGCCAAGATAAAATTTACGACAGGTACCAAGAGACCCAGTACTTC. Protein: CASSQDKIYDRYQETQYF.

In its sample, this clonotype was seen many times. This sequence joins TRBV29-1 and TRBJ2-7; D might be TRBD1 (6 bases). The CDR3 has 13 amino acids. The germline gives CDR1 SQVTM, CDR2 ANQGSEA. With 3 bases removed from V and 4 bases from J, the gap between germline ends came to 13 bases. CDR3 protein: CSVDTGFSYEQYF. In DNA form, the CDR3 reads TGCAGCGTTGACACAGGGTTTAGTTACGAGCAGTACTTC.

Regarding this clonotype: This could be a read error, since a much larger clone is one nucleotide away. V gene TRBV30 combines with J gene TRBJ2-1; maybe TRBD2 (6 bases). This CDR3 spans 12 amino acids. Germline assignment: CDR1 GTSNPN and CDR2 SVGIG (reference sequence). Trimming removed 1 base at V and 14 bases at J, with 15 bases between. CDR3 region: CAWSGPPGGEFF. CDR3 DNA: TGTGCCTGGAGTGGACCCCCGGGCGGGGAGTTCTTC. The full variable domain, completed using reference TRBV30 and TRBJ2-1, is SQTIHQWPATLVQPVGSPLSLECTVEGTSNPNLYWYRQAAGRGLQLLFYSVGIGQISSEVPQNLSASRPQDRQFILSSKKLLLSDSGFYLCAWSGPPGGEFFGPGTRLTVL.

The chain has TRBV7-8 and TRBJ2-2, with 9 bases aligning to TRBD1. This CDR3 contains 17 residues. After removal of 1 base from V and 5 bases from J, the junction contained 8 bases not matched to a gene. Germline CDR1 and CDR2: SGHVS and FQNEAQ. CDR3 sequence reads: CASSLEPGQGGTGELFF. The CDR3 nucleotides read TGTGCCAGCAGCTTAGAACCGGGACAGGGTGGTACCGGGGAGCTGTTTTTT. The full variable domain, rest sourced from reference TRBV7-8 and TRBJ2-2, is GAGVSQSPRYKVAKRGQDVALRCDPISGHVSLFWYQQALGQGPEFLTYFQNEAQLDKSGLPSDRFFAERPEGSVSTLKIQRTQQEDSAVYLCASSLEPGQGGTGELFFGEGSRLTVL.

This clonotype was seen only a few times. The V gene is TRBV2, the J gene TRBJ2-3; D is unclear. The germline V gene encodes CDR1 SNHLY and CDR2 FYNNEI. V was shortened by 3 bases and J by 2 bases, with 6 bases between the two germline ends. This CDR3 is 13 amino acids long. CDR3 sequence: CASSDLATDTQYF. CDR3 nucleotide sequence: TGTGCCAGCAGTGATTTAGCCACAGATACGCAGTATTTT.

The chain couples TRBV28 to TRBJ1-1; 7 positions match TRBD1. Germline-derived CDR1 and CDR2 are MDHEN and SYDVKM. Losses at the gene ends were 5 bases for V and 3 bases for J; bases not matched to a gene: 9. This CDR3 is 15 amino acids long. CDR3 DNA: TGTGCCAGCAGTCAATTACAGGGGCAGGACACTGAAGCTTTCTTT. Its protein product is CASSQLQGQDTEAFF.

This clonotype has more than one count but fewer than ten. The chain uses TRBV11-2 and TRBJ1-5, with D perhaps TRBD1 (5 bases). In germline, CDR1 is SGHAT, CDR2 FQNNGV. V was cut by 4 bases and J by 7 bases, with 11 bases left in between. This CDR3 region has 13 residues. The CDR3 loop reads CASSWGTEQPQHF. In nucleotides, the CDR3 is TGTGCCAGCAGCTGGGGGACCGAACAGCCCCAGCATTTT. Together with reference TRBV11-2 and TRBJ1-5, the CDR3 gives the full variable domain: EAGVAQSPRYKIIEKRQSVAFWCNPISGHATLYWYQQILGQGPKLLIQFQNNGVVDDSQLPKDRFSAERLKGVDSTLKIQPAKLEDSAVYLCASSWGTEQPQHFGDGTRLSIL.

CDR3 nucleotides: TGCGCCAGCAGCAAAACGGGGTTCTCCTACAATGAGCAGTTCTTC. Its protein product is CASSKTGFSYNEQFF. The chain uses TRBV4-3 and TRBJ2-1; D possibly corresponds to TRBD2 (5 bases). Germline CDR1 is LGHNA and CDR2 is YSLEER. There are 15 residues in the CDR3. V was shortened by 5 bases and J by 0 bases, with 11 bases between the two germline ends.

The chain joins TRBV29-1 to TRBJ2-3, with a possible D match to TRBD2 (6 bases). Germline V gives CDR1 SQVTM, CDR2 ANQGSEA. The CDR3 spans 14 residues. V lost 8 bases, J lost 4 bases, and 19 bases lay in between. The CDR3 is CSSLGIGGADTQYF. As DNA, the CDR3 is TGCAGCTCGTTGGGCATCGGCGGGGCAGATACGCAGTATTTT.

This clonotype has ten or more counts. The chain recombines TRBV6-5 with TRBJ2-5; D is undetermined. V dropped 7 bases and J dropped 4 bases, with 7 bases sitting between them. CDR3 length: 11 amino acids. Per germline, CDR1 MNHEY and CDR2 SVGAGI. CDR3 nucleotide sequence: TGTGCCAGCATGTCGGCAGAGACCCAGTACTTC. Amino acids: CASMSAETQYF.

This clonotype was recorded a few times. The chain joins TRBV7-9 to TRBJ2-1; maybe TRBD2 (6 bases). The germline V gene encodes CDR1 SEHNR and CDR2 FQNEAQ (reference sequence). Trimming removed 2 bases from V and 8 bases from J, with 19 bases in between. The CDR3 covers 16 residues. CDR3 nucleotide sequence: TGTGCCAGCAGCTTATTCGGGCCGATCGGCGGGGATGAGCAGTTCTTC. This gives the protein CASSLFGPIGGDEQFF. Filled out from reference TRBV7-9 and TRBJ2-1, the complete variable domain reads DTGVSQNPRHKITKRGQNVTFRCDPISEHNRLYWYRQTLGQGPEFLTYFQNEAQLEKSRLLSDRFSAERPKGSFSTLEIQRTEQGDSAMYLCASSLFGPIGGDEQFFGPGTRLTVL.

The chain has TRBV6-2 or TRBV6-3 and TRBJ2-3; 9 bases are shared with TRBD2. Germline CDR1 reads MNHEY; CDR2 reads SVGEGT. With 0 bases clipped from V and 8 bases from J, the junction kept 6 bases outside the gene matches. CDR3 length equals 15 residues. CDR3 amino acids: CASSYSSLAGSTQYF. CDR3 nucleotide sequence: TGTGCCAGCAGTTACTCGAGTCTAGCGGGATCTACGCAGTATTTT.

The CDR3 DNA reads TGTGCCAGCAACAGACAGGGGATCGCAGATACGCAGTATTTT. The encoded protein is CASNRQGIADTQYF. The chain has TRBV7-9 and TRBJ2-3; 8 bases align to TRBD1. The length of the CDR3 is 14 residues. CDR1 is SEHNR and CDR2 is FQNEAQ in the germline V gene (reference sequence). Germline trimming cut 7 bases from V and 4 bases from J; bases unmatched to any gene: 7.

This clonotype was recorded a few times. The chain recombines TRBV12-3 or TRBV12-4 with TRBJ2-1, with 11 nucleotides matching TRBD2. This CDR3 contains 15 residues. J lost 4 bases, V lost 6 bases, and 5 bases had no gene match. CDR3 nucleotides: TGTGCCAGCAGCGATAGCGGGGGGGTTTACAATGAGCAGTTCTTC. Translating it yields CASSDSGGVYNEQFF.

About this clonotype: This may be a read error: a much more frequent sequence differs by one nucleotide. This chain links TRBV9 with TRBJ2-3, with D perhaps matching TRBD2 (6 bases). Germline CDR1 reads SGDLS; CDR2 reads YYNGEE. This CDR3 is built from 16 residues. In DNA, the CDR3 is TGTGCCTGCAGCGGCCTAAGGGCGGGAAGCACAGATACGCAGTATTTT. Translation: CACSGLRAGSTDTQYF.

This clonotype occurred a few times. The gene calls are TRBV20-1 and TRBJ2-1; 10 nucleotides match TRBD2. The V and J ends lost 2 bases and 7 bases, in that order; junction bases with no gene match: 11. The CDR3 consists of 16 residues. Germline V gene sequence: CDR1 DFQATT, CDR2 SNEGSKA (reference sequence). The CDR3 reads CSARFALAGEANEQFF. Written as DNA, the CDR3 is TGCAGTGCTAGATTTGCGCTAGCGGGAGAGGCGAATGAGCAGTTCTTC.

This clonotype appeared a few times. V and J are TRBV20-1 and TRBJ2-5, with TRBD1 matching 7 bases. J was trimmed by 5 bases and V by 5 bases; bases with no gene match: 14. The CDR3 is 15 residues long. Germline V gives CDR1 DFQATT, CDR2 SNEGSKA (reference sequence). The CDR3 region is CSAPHRPRGFETQYF. The CDR3 region has the DNA TGCAGTGCTCCCCACCGTCCCAGGGGGTTTGAGACCCAGTACTTC.

This clonotype was detected many times. J is TRBJ2-3 and V is TRBV5-5, with D uncertain. Trimming took off 0 bases at V and 2 bases at J, with 10 bases between the two ends. Per the germline V gene, CDR1 is SGHKS and CDR2 is YYEKEE (reference sequence). The CDR3 is made up of 15 amino acids. As DNA, the CDR3 is TGTGCCAGCAGCTTGGCCTCATATTACACAGATACGCAGTATTTT. Translation gives CASSLASYYTDTQYF. Full variable domain (rest looked up from reference TRBV5-5 and TRBJ2-3): DAGVTQSPTHLIKTRGQQVTLRCSPISGHKSVSWYQQVLGQGPQFIFQYYEKEERGRGNFPDRFSARQFPNYSSELNVNALLLGDSALYLCASSLASYYTDTQYFGPGTRLTVL.

V gene TRBV9 combines with J gene TRBJ1-2; D possibly corresponds to TRBD1 (5 bases). V lost 3 bases to trimming and J lost 2 bases, with 14 bases between them. The CDR3 sequence is 15 residues long. The germline V gene has CDR1 SGDLS and CDR2 YYNGEE. The CDR3 here is CASSAYRGENYGYTF. The CDR3 bases are TGTGCCAGCAGCGCCTACCGGGGGGAGAACTATGGCTACACCTTC.

This clonotype has at least ten counts. This chain joins TRBV13 and TRBJ2-7, with a possible D match to TRBD2 (5 bases). Trimming took 6 bases from V and 3 from J, leaving 9 bases between them. CDR1 and CDR2 from the germline V gene are PRHDT and FYEKMQ (reference sequence). The CDR3 is 12 amino acids. CDR3 coding DNA: TGTGCCAGCAGTTTGGGGAGCTACGAGCAGTACTTC. Translating gives CASSLGSYEQYF.

This clonotype was counted a few times. The chain joins TRBV12-3 or TRBV12-4 to TRBJ2-7; the D gene could be TRBD1 or TRBD2 (6 bases each). The length of the CDR3 is 13 residues. Trimming left V 3 bases short and J 2 bases short, with 8 bases between. CDR3 DNA: TGTGCCAGCAGTTTGAGGGGGGCCTACGAGCAGTACTTC. Protein product: CASSLRGAYEQYF.

This clonotype appeared a few times. The chain uses TRBV20-1 and TRBJ2-3; 8 nucleotides align to TRBD2. CDR3 length equals 15 residues. Losses at the gene ends were 3 bases for V and 4 bases for J; bases not matched to a gene: 9. Germline V lookup: CDR1 DFQATT, CDR2 SNEGSKA (reference sequence). The CDR3 DNA reads TGCAGTGCTAGTATCCCCGGGGGGGCCGCAGATACGCAGTATTTT. It is translated as CSASIPGGAADTQYF.

The rearrangement uses TRBV12-3 or TRBV12-4 and TRBJ2-7, with 7 bases that match TRBD1. The CDR3 is 17 residues long. The V and J ends lost 0 bases and 4 bases, in that order; junction bases with no gene match: 12. CDR3 residues: CASSLAGIGTGEYEQYF. CDR3 in DNA: TGTGCCAGCAGTTTAGCGGGGATTGGTACAGGGGAATACGAGCAGTACTTC.

This clonotype appeared a few times. The chain recombines TRBV27 with TRBJ2-2, with D perhaps being TRBD1 or TRBD2 (5 bases each). V lost 1 base to trimming and J lost 2 bases, with 14 bases between them. The V gene's germline CDR1 is MNHEY and CDR2 SMNVEV (reference sequence). This CDR3 contains 17 residues. The CDR3 sequence: CASSLLTGAYNTGELFF. In DNA form, the CDR3 reads TGTGCCAGCAGTTTATTAACCGGGGCCTACAACACCGGGGAGCTGTTTTTT.

This clonotype was found once. The chain has TRBV4-1 and TRBJ2-3; 8 nucleotides agree with TRBD1. This CDR3 region has 15 residues. J gave up 2 bases and V 10 bases, and 11 bases lay outside the gene matches. Germline assignment: CDR1 MGHRA and CDR2 YSYEKL. The CDR3 protein is CATADRTGFTDTQYF. CDR3 coding DNA: TGCGCCACCGCCGACAGGACAGGGTTCACAGATACGCAGTATTTT.